The 20 T cell receptor beta chains below all came from one sample that was sequenced in a study of shared clonotypes between healthy human individuals. The method was immunoSEQ multiplex PCR; TCRdb's version includes in-frame clones alone and lacks a portion of them. This table holds 190,000 or so clones, around 93% found once. Sequencing input: naive CD4+ T cells sorted from blood. Subset: CD45RA+ positively selected. The receptors shown here come from a woman aged 25 to 39 in good health.

The DNA for the CDR3 is TGTGCCAGCAGCTTAACCCCGGGTGAGACCCAGTACTTC. Protein product: CASSLTPGETQYF. This rearrangement joins TRBV7-3 to TRBJ2-5; D not resolved. The CDR3 has 13 amino acids. In germline, CDR1 is SGHTA, CDR2 FQGTGA. Trimming took off 0 bases at V and 5 bases at J, with 7 bases between the two ends.

The chain links TRBV9 to TRBJ1-2; D perhaps matches TRBD1 (5 bases). Germline V gene sequence: CDR1 SGDLS, CDR2 YYNGEE. Trimming cost V 0 bases and J 6 bases, with 15 bases left between them. This CDR3 is 15 amino acids long. In DNA, the CDR3 is TGTGCCAGCAGCGTAGTGGCAGGGACTAGCCATGGCTACACCTTC. Its translation: CASSVVAGTSHGYTF. Together with reference TRBV9 and TRBJ1-2, the CDR3 gives the full variable domain: DSGVTQTPKHLITATGQRVTLRCSPRSGDLSVYWYQQSLDQGLQFLIQYYNGEERAKGNILERFSAQQFPDLHSELNLSSLELGDSALYFCASSVVAGTSHGYTFGSGTRLTVV.

The rearrangement uses TRBV7-2 and TRBJ2-5, with unresolved D. With the DNA end fitting TRBJ2-7 better, the J assignment may be wrong. Germline-derived CDR1 and CDR2 are SGHTA and FQGNSA. The CDR3 is made up of 15 amino acids. Here the CDR3 DNA reads TGTGCCAGCAGCTTAGCGCACGGACCCTCCTACGAGCAGTACTTC. This gives the protein CASSLAHGPSYEQYF.

The chain joins TRBV4-2 to TRBJ2-7; 7 bases map to TRBD2. The CDR3 covers 16 residues. CDR1 is LGHNA and CDR2 is YNFKEQ in the germline V gene. J was trimmed by 3 bases and V by 0 bases; bases with no gene match: 8. The CDR3 here is CASSQDGSGTYYEQYF. The CDR3 nucleotides are TGTGCCAGCAGCCAAGATGGGAGCGGGACGTACTACGAGCAGTACTTC.

J is TRBJ2-1 and V is TRBV30; no clear D. From germline, CDR1 is GTSNPN and CDR2 SVGIG (reference sequence). V was cut by 3 bases and J by 10 bases, with 16 bases left in between. CDR3 size: 13 residues. Here the CDR3 DNA reads TGTGCCTGGAGCCATGTTCACGGCGCGGAGCAGTTCTTC. As protein: CAWSHVHGAEQFF.

CDR3 coding DNA: TGCGCCAGCAGCCTAGGGACAGGGGGCATCTACGAGCAGTACTTC. Protein product: CASSLGTGGIYEQYF. The rearrangement joins TRBV5-1 to TRBJ2-7; 12 nucleotides match TRBD1. Unmatched junction bases numbered 5, after V lost 4 bases and J lost 3 bases. Germline V lookup: CDR1 SGHRS, CDR2 YFSETQ. CDR3 length: 15 amino acids.

This chain uses TRBV7-2 with TRBJ2-7, with 9 nucleotides matching TRBD2. The CDR3 extends over 15 amino acids. The germline V gene has CDR1 SGHTA and CDR2 FQGNSA. The trim removed 4 bases at V and 6 bases at J, leaving 10 bases unmatched. CDR3 nucleotide sequence: TGTGCCAGCAGCTCCCTTAGCGGGAGAAGTGGCGAGCAGTACTTC. Protein sequence: CASSSLSGRSGEQYF.

In its sample, this clone was seen once. The chain carries TRBV4-1 and TRBJ2-7; 7 bases line up with TRBD2. Germline CDR1 reads MGHRA; CDR2 reads YSYEKL. Trimming took 1 base from V and 1 from J; bases not matched to a gene: 13. The CDR3 extends over 18 amino acids. The CDR3 protein is CASSQGVGGVAVSYEQYF. The CDR3 coding sequence is TGCGCCAGCAGCCAAGGCGTGGGGGGGGTGGCGGTTTCCTACGAGCAGTACTTC.

The chain employs TRBV6-5 and TRBJ2-7, with TRBD1 as a possible D gene (6 bases). CDR1 MNHEY and CDR2 SVGAGI come from the germline V gene. This CDR3 has 12 amino acids. Trimming removed 6 bases at V and 4 bases at J, with 10 bases between. The CDR3 DNA reads TGTGCCAGCAGGCAGGGGCTATACGAGCAGTACTTC. The encoded protein is CASRQGLYEQYF.

This chain uses TRBV19 with TRBJ1-5; 10 positions match TRBD1. The CDR3 is made up of 17 amino acids. V was pared by 4 bases and J by 1 base, with 7 bases of the junction left unmatched. Germline CDR1 LNHDA, CDR2 SQIVND (reference sequence). The CDR3 nucleotides read TGTGCCAGTAGTAGGAGACAGGGGGCGTCAAGCAATCAGCCCCAGCATTTT. Translation gives CASSRRQGASSNQPQHF.

The genes are TRBV4-1 and TRBJ2-5; 11 bases map to TRBD2. The germline V gene encodes CDR1 MGHRA and CDR2 YSYEKL. J was trimmed by 5 bases and V by 2 bases; bases with no gene match: 4. The length of the CDR3 is 15 residues. This chain's CDR3 is CASSQRASGRETQYF. CDR3 nucleotides: TGCGCCAGCAGCCAACGGGCTAGCGGGAGGGAGACCCAGTACTTC.

The chain uses TRBV6-5 and TRBJ1-5; D perhaps matches TRBD1 (5 bases). The germline gives CDR1 MNHEY, CDR2 SVGAGI. V lost 2 bases and J 2 bases, leaving 13 bases between the germline ends. This CDR3 region has 16 residues. The CDR3 protein is CASSYAGGAGNQPQHF. In DNA form, the CDR3 reads TGTGCCAGCAGTTACGCGGGGGGAGCGGGCAATCAGCCCCAGCATTTT.

The V gene is TRBV5-4, the J gene TRBJ2-2; TRBD2 agrees at 7 bases. With V trimmed by 4 bases and J by 0 bases, 3 bases remained unmatched. There are 15 residues in the CDR3. Germline CDR1 and CDR2: SGHNT and YYREEE (reference sequence). CDR3: CASSKTSSNTGELFF. The CDR3 DNA sequence: TGTGCCAGCAGCAAGACTAGCTCGAACACCGGGGAGCTGTTTTTT.

The chain has TRBV2 and TRBJ1-5; 8 nucleotides match TRBD1. This CDR3 has 14 residues. Germline V gene lookup returns CDR1 SNHLY and CDR2 FYNNEI. The V gene end was trimmed by 7 bases and the J gene end by 2 bases; junction bases not matched to a gene: 4. CDR3 loop: CASTGQGGNQPQHF. Here the CDR3 DNA reads TGTGCCAGCACTGGACAGGGTGGCAATCAGCCCCAGCATTTT.

This clone was recorded only once. The chain recombines TRBV6-1 with TRBJ2-7, with TRBD2 matching over 14 bases. V gave up 4 bases and J gave up 5 bases; unmatched junction bases: 4. The CDR3 runs to 15 residues. Germline-derived CDR1 and CDR2 are MNHNS and SASEGT. The CDR3: CASSGGTSGSHEQYF. The CDR3 bases are TGTGCCAGCAGTGGGGGGACTAGCGGGAGCCACGAGCAGTACTTC.

This chain links TRBV4-1 with TRBJ2-6; TRBD1 matches at 9 bases. CDR3 length: 21 residues. Germline V gene sequence: CDR1 MGHRA, CDR2 YSYEKL. The V gene end was trimmed by 4 bases and the J gene end by 0 bases; junction bases not matched to a gene: 16. CDR3 loop: CASSRQVPRTGVFSGANVLTF. The DNA of the CDR3 is TGCGCCAGCAGCCGACAAGTTCCCCGGACAGGGGTTTTCTCTGGGGCCAACGTCCTGACTTTC.

This chain links TRBV7-2 with TRBJ2-7, with D possibly matching TRBD2 (6 bases). V lost 1 base to trimming and J lost 6 bases, with 16 bases between them. Germline V gene sequence: CDR1 SGHTA, CDR2 FQGNSA. The length of the CDR3 is 15 residues. CDR3 loop: CASSLVFPLGGEQYF. The CDR3, as DNA: TGTGCCAGCAGCTTAGTTTTCCCGTTGGGGGGCGAGCAGTACTTC.

This rearrangement joins TRBV19 to TRBJ2-7; D ambiguous. The V gene's germline CDR1 is LNHDA and CDR2 SQIVND (reference sequence). The CDR3 consists of 15 residues. With 1 base removed from V and 3 bases from J, the gap between germline ends came to 13 bases. CDR3 coding DNA: TGTGCCAGTAGTATAGCTCTCCGTGCCCTCTACGAGCAGTACTTC. Amino acids: CASSIALRALYEQYF. Drawing the rest from reference TRBV19 and TRBJ2-7, the complete variable domain is DGGITQSPKYLFRKEGQNVTLSCEQNLNHDAMYWYRQDPGQGLRLIYYSQIVNDFQKGDIAEGYSVSREKKESFPLTVTSAQKNPTAFYLCASSIALRALYEQYFGPGTRLTVT.

The chain employs TRBV27 and TRBJ2-2, with 7 bases identical to TRBD1. The V segment lost 6 bases and the J segment 5 bases; nucleotides outside the gene matches: 12. This CDR3 is built from 16 residues. CDR1 and CDR2 from the germline V gene are MNHEY and SMNVEV (reference sequence). CDR3 residues: CASSSRQGVGTGELFF. The CDR3 DNA reads as TGTGCCAGCAGCTCCCGACAGGGAGTAGGAACCGGGGAGCTGTTTTTT.

This chain links TRBV6-1 with TRBJ2-1; possible D gene TRBD2, 6 bases. This CDR3 comprises 15 residues. Between the trimmed V and J ends, which lost 3 bases and 3 bases, there was a span of 12 bases. Looked up from germline, CDR1 is MNHNS and CDR2 is SASEGT. The CDR3, as DNA: TGTGCCAGCAGTGAGGAGGGGCGGGGCTACAATGAGCAGTTCTTC. It codes for CASSEEGRGYNEQFF.